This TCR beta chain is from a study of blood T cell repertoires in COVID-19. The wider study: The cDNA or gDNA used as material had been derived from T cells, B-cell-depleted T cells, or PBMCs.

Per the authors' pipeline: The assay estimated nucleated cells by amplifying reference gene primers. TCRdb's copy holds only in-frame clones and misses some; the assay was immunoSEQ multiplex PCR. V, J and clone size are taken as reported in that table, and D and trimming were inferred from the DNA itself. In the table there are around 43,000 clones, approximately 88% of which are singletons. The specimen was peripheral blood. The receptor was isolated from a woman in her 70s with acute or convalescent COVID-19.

The CDR3 protein is CASSSGVNTEAFF. The CDR3 DNA is TGTGCCAGCAGTTCGGGAGTAAACACTGAAGCTTTCTTT. The chain couples TRBV12-3 or TRBV12-4 to TRBJ1-1; no clear D gene. The V end lost 4 bases, the J end lost 2 bases, and 8 bases lay between the germline ends. The CDR3 sequence is 13 residues long.